These 32 T cell receptor beta chains came from one sample sequenced in a study of blood T cell repertoires in COVID-19. Here immunoSEQ multiplex PCR was the method, and the copy in TCRdb shows in-frame clones only, minus some. The data hold 250,000 to 300,000 clones, with roughly nine tenths observed a single time. The sequencing sample was made of peripheral blood. These receptors all come from a man aged 18 to 35 with active or convalescent COVID-19.

The chain couples TRBV6-1 to TRBJ1-5, with 9 bases matching TRBD1. With V trimmed by 1 base and J by 6 bases, 1 base remained unmatched. This CDR3 is 14 amino acids long. Germline V gene data show CDR1 as MNHNS and CDR2 as SASEGT. The CDR3 region is CASSEGQGVQPQHF. The CDR3 DNA is TGTGCCAGCAGTGAAGGACAGGGGGTTCAGCCCCAGCATTTT.

The rearrangement links TRBV6-2 or TRBV6-3 to TRBJ2-7, with 9 bases that match TRBD2. The CDR3 extends over 15 amino acids. Germline lookup yields CDR1 MNHEY and CDR2 SVGEGT. The J segment lost 2 bases and the V segment lost 2 bases, leaving 4 bases of the junction unmatched. This chain's CDR3 is CASSYHPSGTYEQYF. The CDR3 nucleotides are TGTGCCAGCAGTTACCATCCTAGCGGGACCTACGAGCAGTACTTC.

V is TRBV30 and J is TRBJ1-2; D is unresolved. The CDR3 runs to 13 residues. From germline, CDR1 is GTSNPN and CDR2 SVGIG (reference sequence). Trimming removed 4 bases at V and 2 bases at J, with 11 bases between. CDR3 amino acids: CAWKREPNYGYTF. CDR3 sequence (DNA): TGTGCCTGGAAACGAGAACCCAACTATGGCTACACCTTC.

The chain uses TRBV30 and TRBJ1-1; possible D gene TRBD1, 6 bases. The V end was cut by 7 bases, the J end by 5 bases, with 14 bases between. Germline lookup yields CDR1 GTSNPN and CDR2 SVGIG (reference sequence). This CDR3 has 12 amino acids. The CDR3: CASQGYGTEAFF. DNA of the CDR3: TGTGCCTCGCAGGGGTATGGGACTGAAGCTTTCTTT.

The sample holds one count of this clone. V and J are TRBV12-5 and TRBJ2-2; perhaps TRBD2 as D (7 bases). Germline CDR1 LGHNT, CDR2 FRNRAP. The V gene lost 0 bases and the J gene lost 7 bases, with 15 bases spanning the gap. The CDR3 is 16 residues long. CDR3 sequence: CASGLVLGGAIGELFF. The CDR3 DNA reads as TGTGCTAGTGGTTTGGTATTAGGGGGGGCGATCGGGGAGCTGTTTTTT.

The gene calls are TRBV5-8 and TRBJ1-6, with D possibly matching TRBD1 (5 bases). The germline V gene encodes CDR1 SGHTS and CDR2 YDEGEE. Between the trimmed V and J ends, which lost 2 bases and 9 bases, there was a span of 12 bases. This CDR3 comprises 14 residues. CDR3 sequence reads: CASSFQGGGSPLHF. The CDR3 bases are TGTGCCAGCAGCTTTCAGGGCGGCGGTTCACCCCTCCACTTT.

The chain links TRBV7-9 to TRBJ2-5; 8 nucleotides line up with TRBD2. The CDR3 sequence is 18 residues long. CDR1 is SEHNR, CDR2 FQNEAQ, per germline (reference sequence). The V segment lost 5 bases and the J segment 7 bases; nucleotides outside the gene matches: 21. This chain's CDR3 is CASSSTERGGFRRGTQYF. The CDR3 DNA reads as TGTGCCAGCAGCAGTACTGAACGGGGGGGTTTCCGTCGTGGGACCCAGTACTTC.

The genes are TRBV12-3 or TRBV12-4 and TRBJ2-3, with 8 bases identical to TRBD2. The V segment lost 6 bases and the J segment 1 base; nucleotides outside the gene matches: 0. CDR3 size: 13 residues. CDR3 bases: TGTGCCAGCAGGCGGGGGGGCACAGATACGCAGTATTTT. The encoded protein is CASRRGGTDTQYF.

Turning to this clone: Other nucleotide sequences in the sample specify the same CDR3. V is TRBV4-1 and J is TRBJ1-5; tentative D call: TRBD1 (6 bases). V shed 0 bases and J shed 1 base, with 7 bases lying between them. CDR3 length equals 15 residues. Per germline, CDR1 MGHRA and CDR2 YSYEKL. The CDR3 DNA reads TGCGCCAGCAGCCAAGAGGGACAAAGCAATCAGCCCCAGCATTTT. Translating it yields CASSQEGQSNQPQHF.

CDR3 nucleotide sequence: TGTGCCAGCCCTCTCTTCAGCGGGGGTCTAAGCTCCTACAATGAGCAGTTCTTC. This gives the protein CASPLFSGGLSSYNEQFF. The chain links TRBV2 to TRBJ2-1; TRBD2 matches 8 bases. The length of the CDR3 is 18 residues. Germline CDR1 is SNHLY and CDR2 is FYNNEI. Trimming cost V 8 bases and J 0 bases; bases outside gene matches: 15.

This clone was observed once. The chain links TRBV19 to TRBJ1-5; 9 nucleotides agree with TRBD1. CDR1 and CDR2 (germline): LNHDA, SQIVND (reference sequence). The CDR3 is 14 amino acids. The V segment lost 9 bases and the J segment 7 bases; nucleotides outside the gene matches: 10. The CDR3: CASQDRGEWQPQHF. CDR3 nucleotides: TGTGCCAGCCAGGACAGGGGAGAATGGCAGCCCCAGCATTTT.

The sample holds one count of this clone. The genes are TRBV14 and TRBJ2-7; no definite D call. CDR3 length: 13 amino acids. Trimming took 1 base from V and 2 from J, leaving 6 bases between them. CDR1 is SGHDN, CDR2 FVKESK, per germline. CDR3 in DNA: TGTGCCAGCAGCCAAGGAAGCCCCTACGAGCAGTACTTC. Protein: CASSQGSPYEQYF.

This clone was observed a single time. This chain links TRBV19 with TRBJ1-2; D perhaps matches TRBD1 (6 bases). Per the germline V gene, CDR1 is LNHDA and CDR2 is SQIVND (reference sequence). The CDR3 extends over 16 amino acids. Trimming removed 5 bases from V and 0 bases from J, with 16 bases in between. The CDR3 loop reads CASSLRGGLANYGYTF. DNA for the CDR3: TGTGCCAGTAGTCTCCGGGGGGGCCTGGCTAACTATGGCTACACCTTC.

This sequence joins TRBV6-5 and TRBJ1-2; 9 bases map to TRBD1. Germline values: CDR1 MNHEY, CDR2 SVGAGI. The CDR3 consists of 14 residues. V was pared by 6 bases and J by 4 bases, with 6 bases of the junction left unmatched. The CDR3 DNA sequence: TGTGCCAGCAGGGGACAGGGCAGAGGCTATGGCTACACCTTC. As protein: CASRGQGRGYGYTF.

This clone was seen only a few times. The chain joins TRBV29-1 to TRBJ1-1; D might be TRBD1 (6 bases). This CDR3 spans 14 amino acids. Germline assignment: CDR1 SQVTM and CDR2 ANQGSEA. V was shortened by 5 bases and J by 1 base, with 14 bases between the two germline ends. In DNA form, the CDR3 reads TGCAGCGTTTTGTTAACCAGGGGGAACACTGAAGCTTTCTTT. The encoded protein is CSVLLTRGNTEAFF. Combining the CDR3 with reference TRBV29-1 and TRBJ1-1 gives the whole variable domain SAVISQKPSRDICQRGTSLTIQCQVDSQVTMMFWYRQQPGQSLTLIATANQGSEATYESGFVIDKFPISRPNLTFSTLTVSNMSPEDSSIYLCSVLLTRGNTEAFFGQGTRLTVV.

J is TRBJ1-2 and V is TRBV29-1; tentative D call: TRBD1 (6 bases). Trimming cost V 5 bases and J 1 base, with 14 bases left between them. This CDR3 region has 14 residues. From germline, CDR1 is SQVTM and CDR2 ANQGSEA. In DNA form, the CDR3 reads TGCAGCGTTCAGTCTGGGGGCATTAACTATGGCTACACCTTC. It translates to CSVQSGGINYGYTF.

The chain uses TRBV5-1 and TRBJ1-2; 12 bases are shared with TRBD1. J gave up 0 bases and V 4 bases, and 4 bases lay outside the gene matches. The CDR3 has 16 residues. Germline CDR1 reads SGHRS; CDR2 reads YFSETQ. The CDR3 nucleotides are TGCGCCAGCAGCCCGGGACAGGGGGCTTCTAACTATGGCTACACCTTC. It translates to CASSPGQGASNYGYTF. The full variable domain, in which reference TRBV5-1 and TRBJ1-2 provide the parts outside the CDR3, is KAGVTQTPRYLIKTRGQQVTLSCSPISGHRSVSWYQQTPGQGLQFLFEYFSETQRNKGNFPGRFSGRQFSNSRSEMNVSTLELGDSALYLCASSPGQGASNYGYTFGSGTRLTVV.

The V gene is TRBV10-3, the J gene TRBJ2-5; the match to TRBD1 covers 8 bases. V shed 10 bases, J shed 1 base, and the junction held 5 bases outside the gene matches. The CDR3 loop spans 13 amino acids. The germline V gene encodes CDR1 ENHRY and CDR2 SYGVKD. The CDR3, as DNA: TGTGCCAGTACAGGGGGAGGCCAAGAGACCCAGTACTTC. Its translation is CASTGGGQETQYF.

The chain recombines TRBV6-1 with TRBJ1-5; 7 nucleotides line up with TRBD1. Trimming removed 2 bases from V and 3 bases from J; junction bases left unmatched: 10. Germline values: CDR1 MNHNS, CDR2 SASEGT. This CDR3 is 17 amino acids long. CDR3 in DNA: TGTGCCAGCAGTGAACTGGGCAGGGGGTGGTTCAATCAGCCCCAGCATTTT. Translating gives CASSELGRGWFNQPQHF.

The chain uses TRBV3-1 (or the pseudogene TRBV3-2) and TRBJ2-5; no firm D call. This CDR3 has 12 residues. Germline-derived CDR1 and CDR2 are LGHDT and YNNKEL (reference sequence). V was shortened by 1 base and J by 4 bases, with 4 bases between the two germline ends. The CDR3 loop reads CASSQAGETQYF. The CDR3 nucleotides read TGTGCCAGCAGCCAAGCGGGAGAGACCCAGTACTTC.

The chain employs TRBV5-1 and TRBJ2-1; no definite D call. The CDR3 spans 14 residues. V was cut by 0 bases and J by 0 bases, with 4 bases left in between. Germline V gene sequence: CDR1 SGHRS, CDR2 YFSETQ. CDR3 loop: CASSLAGSYNEQFF. In DNA, the CDR3 is TGCGCCAGCAGCTTGGCGGGCTCCTACAATGAGCAGTTCTTC.

The V call is TRBV11-2, the J call TRBJ1-3; a weak D match, TRBD1 (5 bases). The CDR3 covers 16 residues. V dropped 2 bases and J dropped 3 bases, with 14 bases sitting between them. Germline CDR1 is SGHAT and CDR2 is FQNNGV. The CDR3 DNA reads as TGTGCCAGCAGCTTATGGCAGTCGGACATTGGAAACACCATATATTTT. As protein: CASSLWQSDIGNTIYF.

The chain uses TRBV28 and TRBJ1-2; weak D call: TRBD1 (5 bases). CDR1 and CDR2 from the germline V gene are MDHEN and SYDVKM. The V gene lost 10 bases and the J gene lost 3 bases, with 18 bases spanning the gap. The CDR3 sequence is 14 residues long. The DNA for the CDR3 is TGTGCCACCGAAAGACAGTTACGGCACTATGGCTACACCTTC. Amino acid sequence: CATERQLRHYGYTF.

The chain couples TRBV5-1 to TRBJ1-3; 10 nucleotides align to TRBD1. J gave up 8 bases and V 7 bases, and 6 bases lay outside the gene matches. CDR3 size: 13 residues. The germline V gene encodes CDR1 SGHRS and CDR2 YFSETQ. The CDR3 DNA is TGCGCCAGCGGGCTGGACAGGGGGGACACCATATATTTT. Translation gives CASGLDRGDTIYF. The full variable domain, its missing parts supplied by reference TRBV5-1 and TRBJ1-3, is KAGVTQTPRYLIKTRGQQVTLSCSPISGHRSVSWYQQTPGQGLQFLFEYFSETQRNKGNFPGRFSGRQFSNSRSEMNVSTLELGDSALYLCASGLDRGDTIYFGEGSWLTVV.

This clone was detected once. J is TRBJ2-5 and V is TRBV5-4; 7 positions agree with TRBD1. The CDR3 runs 16 residues. CDR1 is SGHNT, CDR2 YYREEE, per germline (reference sequence). V lost 3 bases to trimming and J lost 5 bases; unmatched junction nucleotides: 13. The CDR3 loop is CASSSPYRGAVETQYF. The CDR3 coding sequence is TGTGCCAGCAGCTCCCCCTACAGGGGTGCTGTTGAGACCCAGTACTTC. The entire variable domain, with the rest obtained from reference TRBV5-4 and TRBJ2-5, is as follows: ETGVTQSPTHLIKTRGQQVTLRCSSQSGHNTVSWYQQALGQGPQFIFQYYREEENGRGNFPPRFSGLQFPNYSSELNVNALELDDSALYLCASSSPYRGAVETQYFGPGTRLLVL.

This chain uses TRBV19 with TRBJ2-3; 7 bases are shared with TRBD2. The V and J ends lost 3 bases and 4 bases, in that order; junction bases with no gene match: 4. This CDR3 has 14 amino acids. Germline-derived CDR1 and CDR2 are LNHDA and SQIVND (reference sequence). The CDR3 sequence is CASSIGLVADTQYF. DNA of the CDR3: TGTGCCAGTAGTATCGGACTAGTCGCAGATACGCAGTATTTT.

The sample holds one count of this clone. The chain carries TRBV7-6 and TRBJ2-7; no reliable D call. CDR1 is SGHVS, CDR2 FNYEAQ, per germline. V was cut by 6 bases and J by 3 bases, with 15 bases left in between. This CDR3 has 14 residues. The CDR3 loop reads CASRLHRSVYEQYF. CDR3 DNA: TGTGCCAGCAGACTACACCGGAGCGTCTACGAGCAGTACTTC. The full variable domain, rest sourced from reference TRBV7-6 and TRBJ2-7, is GAGVSQSPRYKVTKRGQDVALRCDPISGHVSLYWYRQALGQGPEFLTYFNYEAQQDKSGLPNDRFSAERPEGSISTLTIQRTEQRDSAMYRCASRLHRSVYEQYFGPGTRLTVT.

In its sample, this clone was seen a few times. The chain carries TRBV2 and TRBJ1-6; 8 nucleotides align to TRBD1. CDR3 length equals 15 residues. J was trimmed by 3 bases and V by 4 bases; bases with no gene match: 2. The germline CDR1 and CDR2 sequences are SNHLY and FYNNEI. Written as DNA, the CDR3 is TGTGCCAGCAGTGCACAGGGGGACTATAATTCACCCCTCCACTTT. It specifies CASSAQGDYNSPLHF.

CDR3 sequence reads: CASSLEAGVRNEQFF. CDR3 nucleotides: TGTGCCAGCAGCTTAGAAGCGGGAGTAAGGAATGAGCAGTTCTTC. The chain combines TRBV7-2 with TRBJ2-1; 8 nucleotides agree with TRBD2. Trimming at V came to 1 base and at J to 7 bases, leaving 6 bases not matched to a gene. The CDR3 length is 15 residues. CDR1 is SGHTA and CDR2 is FQGNSA in the germline V gene.

The chain uses TRBV10-2 and TRBJ1-1; D remains unclear. Looked up from germline, CDR1 is WSHSY and CDR2 is SAAADI. Trimming removed 6 bases at V and 3 bases at J, with 11 bases between. The CDR3 runs to 13 residues. The CDR3 spells CASSGAKDTEAFF. The CDR3 DNA reads as TGCGCCAGCAGCGGAGCGAAGGACACTGAAGCTTTCTTT.

This chain links TRBV3-1 (or the pseudogene TRBV3-2) with TRBJ2-7, with 8 bases that match TRBD1. The CDR3 is 16 amino acids. V shed 6 bases and J 5 bases; nucleotides not matched to a gene: 15. CDR1 and CDR2 from the germline V gene are LGHDT and YNNKEL (reference sequence). The CDR3 coding sequence is TGTGCCAGCAGTCTACTGGGCACAGGGGGATATCACGAGCAGTACTTC. Its protein is CASSLLGTGGYHEQYF.

V gene TRBV3-1 (or the pseudogene TRBV3-2) combines with J gene TRBJ1-6; 9 bases fit TRBD1. This CDR3 contains 18 residues. V dropped 3 bases and J dropped 7; count of bases not matched to a gene: 13. Germline V gene lookup returns CDR1 LGHDT and CDR2 YNNKEL (reference sequence). This CDR3 is CASSQGLIGDRVNSPLHF. In nucleotides, the CDR3 is TGTGCCAGCAGCCAGGGATTAATAGGGGACAGGGTGAATTCACCCCTCCACTTT.